Listed below are T cell receptor beta chains from one sample, sequenced in a study of blood T cells in healthy people across ages. TCRdb re-analysed the 5' RACE reads in MiXCR, keeping a single row per CDR3 protein. The sample records hundreds of thousands of distinct CDR3 sequences, approximately 49% being singletons. The sequenced sample was blood. The source of these receptors is a woman between 55 and 75 years old in good health. Both conserved end residues are part of each CDR3. The D gene is left open where the match is weak. Clone size, where shown, is once, few, many, or a class for clones that have expanded.

clone size	V gene	J gene	D gene	CDR3 length	CDR3 DNA	CDR3 protein
few	TRBV7-2	TRBJ1-1	NA	13	TGTGCCAGCAGCCCAGGATCGGTAACTGAAGCTTTCTTT	CASSPGSVTEAFF
NA	TRBV24-1	TRBJ2-3	NA	13	TGTGCCACCCGAGACAGGCCCACAGATACGCAGTATTTT	CATRDRPTDTQYF
NA	TRBV5-1	TRBJ2-3	NA	13	TGCGCCAGCAGCCCGTCCCGGAGAGATACGCAGTATTTT	CASSPSRRDTQYF
NA	TRBV7-9	TRBJ1-2	NA	15	TGTGCCAGCAGCTTAGCACAAACAGATGAATGTGGCTACACCTTC	CASSLAQTDECGYTF
NA	TRBV20-1	TRBJ2-3	NA	14	TGCAGTGCCACCCGGGATACAGGCGCAGATACGCAGTATTTT	CSATRDTGADTQYF
NA	TRBV27	TRBJ1-6	NA	14	TGTGCCAGCAGTTCGGGCAGGGAGAATTCACCCCTCCACTTT	CASSSGRENSPLHF
NA	TRBV9	TRBJ2-1	TRBD1	15	TGTGCCAGCAGCGTAGCCTCGGACAGGGTCAATGAGCAGTTCTTC	CASSVASDRVNEQFF
few	TRBV4-3	TRBJ1-2	NA	19	TGCGCCAGCAGCCAAGAAAGGGTAGGGCCAGACTTACTTAACTATGGCTACACCTTC	CASSQERVGPDLLNYGYTF
NA	TRBV7-6	TRBJ2-7	NA	12	TGTGCCAGCAGCCCACAGGTCCACGAGCAGTACTTC	CASSPQVHEQYF
NA	TRBV10-3	TRBJ2-5	NA	11	TGTGCCATCAGCAACCAAGGGACCCAGTACTTC	CAISNQGTQYF
NA	TRBV12-3/TRBV12-4	TRBJ1-4	NA	18	TGTGCCAGCAGTTTTTTCATATTTAGAGGGTCCCCTAATGAAAAACTGTTTTTT	CASSFFIFRGSPNEKLFF
NA	TRBV6-2/TRBV6-3	TRBJ1-2	TRBD1	16	TGTGCCAGCAGTTATACCGGGACAGGGGAGTGGTATGTCTACAACTTC	CASSYTGTGEWYVYNF
NA	TRBV5-6	TRBJ2-1	TRBD1	17	TGTGCCGGCAGCTTGCAAGTACGGGACAGGTCGTACAATGAGCAGTTCTTC	CAGSLQVRDRSYNEQFF
few	TRBV29-1	TRBJ1-6	NA	14	TGCAGCGCTCAATGCAACAGGGATGTTTCACCCCTCCACTTT	CSAQCNRDVSPLHF
NA	TRBV7-6	TRBJ2-7	NA	13	TGTGCCAGCAACCTAGGCGGGGACGACGAGCAGTACTTC	CASNLGGDDEQYF
NA	TRBV20-1	TRBJ2-2	NA	16	TGCAGTGCTAGAGGCGCCCGGGGGCGGTGGTCCGGGGAGCTGTTTTTT	CSARGARGRWSGELFF